The rows below give T cell receptor beta chains drawn from one sample of a study of blood T cell repertoires in COVID-19. Sequencing was performed with immunoSEQ multiplex PCR; in TCRdb, only in-frame clones are kept and a portion is missing. This sample yields 250,000 to 350,000 clones, of which nearly 90% are seen a single time; 3.5% to 4.5% belongs to the top ten. The sequencing input was PBMCs or T cells enriched from blood (not recorded which). Every receptor here comes from a woman aged 18-29 years with acute COVID-19. The CDR3 runs from the conserved cysteine through the conserved F or W. D genes are given only for firm matches. The size of a clone is reported for some rows only, either as once, few or many, or as a class for expanded clones.

CDR3 DNA: TGTGCCAGCAGCCCGGGACATTCACGGGAGCAGTTCTTC
CDR3 protein: CASSPGHSREQFF
V gene: TRBV11-3
J gene: TRBJ2-1
D gene: .
clone size: .

CDR3 DNA: TGTGCCAGCAGCCTTCAGGGTTCAAAGAAGTCACCCCTCCACTTT
CDR3 protein: CASSLQGSKKSPLHF
V gene: TRBV13
J gene: TRBJ1-6
D gene: .
clone size: .

CDR3 DNA: TGTGCCAGTAGTATCGGGGGGACCATGATTAATGAAAAACTGTTTTTT
CDR3 protein: CASSIGGTMINEKLFF
V gene: TRBV19
J gene: TRBJ1-4
D gene: .
clone size: few

CDR3 DNA: TGTGCCAGCAGCGCCAACAGCAATGAGCAGTTCTTC
CDR3 protein: CASSANSNEQFF
V gene: TRBV9
J gene: TRBJ2-1
D gene: .
clone size: .

CDR3 DNA: TGCGCCAGCAGCCTAAAGGAAACTAGCCGTGGGCTAGCGGATGAGCAGTACTTC
CDR3 protein: CASSLKETSRGLADEQYF
V gene: TRBV4-1
J gene: TRBJ2-7
D gene: TRBD2
clone size: .

CDR3 DNA: TGTGCCAGCAGCGAGACGCAGGGCTACGAGCAGTACTTC
CDR3 protein: CASSETQGYEQYF
V gene: TRBV3-1/TRBV3-2
J gene: TRBJ2-7
D gene: .
clone size: .

CDR3 DNA: TGCGCCAGCAGCTACGGGGACAACTACAATGAGCAGTTCTTC
CDR3 protein: CASSYGDNYNEQFF
V gene: TRBV5-1
J gene: TRBJ2-1
D gene: .
clone size: .

CDR3 DNA: TGTGCCAGCAGGTCCGGGACTAGTTTTGACAATGAGCAGTTCTTC
CDR3 protein: CASRSGTSFDNEQFF
V gene: TRBV3-1/TRBV3-2
J gene: TRBJ2-1
D gene: TRBD2
clone size: .

CDR3 DNA: TGTGCCAGCAGCTTACTAGCGGGAGAGACCCAGTACTTC
CDR3 protein: CASSLLAGETQYF
V gene: TRBV7-3
J gene: TRBJ2-5
D gene: TRBD2
clone size: .

CDR3 DNA: TGCAGCGGACTTTCGGGACTAGCGGGAGGGTATGAGCAGTTCTTC
CDR3 protein: CSGLSGLAGGYEQFF
V gene: TRBV29-1
J gene: TRBJ2-1
D gene: TRBD2
clone size: .

CDR3 DNA: TGTGCCAGCAGCCCCTCGGGAAGCTACGAGCAGTACTTC
CDR3 protein: CASSPSGSYEQYF
V gene: TRBV3-1/TRBV3-2
J gene: TRBJ2-7
D gene: .
clone size: once

CDR3 DNA: TGTGCCAGTAGTATGGGACAGGGTTGGGCTGAAGCTTTCTTT
CDR3 protein: CASSMGQGWAEAFF
V gene: TRBV19
J gene: TRBJ1-1
D gene: TRBD1
clone size: .

CDR3 DNA: TGTGCCAGCAGTGAAGTCTCAAGAAGCGGGAACACCATATATTTT
CDR3 protein: CASSEVSRSGNTIYF
V gene: TRBV2
J gene: TRBJ1-3
D gene: .
clone size: .

CDR3 DNA: TGTGCCAGCAGCTTTAGCGGGAGAATCGACGAGCAGTACTTC
CDR3 protein: CASSFSGRIDEQYF
V gene: TRBV7-9
J gene: TRBJ2-7
D gene: TRBD2
clone size: .

CDR3 DNA: TGTGCCAGCAGCGTAGTCGCGGCGGGAGGCTACGAGCAGTACTTC
CDR3 protein: CASSVVAAGGYEQYF
V gene: TRBV9
J gene: TRBJ2-7
D gene: TRBD2
clone size: .

CDR3 DNA: TGTGCCAGCTCACCGTTGTCCGGGACAGGCCTCGCTGAAGCTTTCTTT
CDR3 protein: CASSPLSGTGLAEAFF
V gene: TRBV18
J gene: TRBJ1-1
D gene: TRBD1
clone size: .

CDR3 DNA: TGCAGCGTGGGAGGGATGGAGGAGACCCAGTACTTC
CDR3 protein: CSVGGMEETQYF
V gene: TRBV29-1
J gene: TRBJ2-5
D gene: TRBD2
clone size: once

CDR3 DNA: TGCGCCAGCAGCCAGGCCCCCCTGGGTCTTGAGCAGTTCTTC
CDR3 protein: CASSQAPLGLEQFF
V gene: TRBV5-1
J gene: TRBJ2-1
D gene: .
clone size: .

CDR3 DNA: TGTGCCAGCAGTCTACAGGGAAGTTTGAGCTATGGCTACACCTTC
CDR3 protein: CASSLQGSLSYGYTF
V gene: TRBV28
J gene: TRBJ1-2
D gene: .
clone size: once

CDR3 DNA: TGTGCCAGCAGTGAAGGGACAGGGGCTGGCTACACCTTC
CDR3 protein: CASSEGTGAGYTF
V gene: TRBV2
J gene: TRBJ1-2
D gene: TRBD1
clone size: .

CDR3 DNA: TGTGCCAGCAGCCTGAGACAGGACTATGGCTACACCTTC
CDR3 protein: CASSLRQDYGYTF
V gene: TRBV12-3/TRBV12-4
J gene: TRBJ1-2
D gene: .
clone size: .

CDR3 DNA: TGTGCCAGCAGCGCCACCCAGCAAGAGACCCAGTACTTC
CDR3 protein: CASSATQQETQYF
V gene: TRBV9
J gene: TRBJ2-5
D gene: .
clone size: .

CDR3 DNA: TGTGCCAGCAGTTGGCCGGGACTCGAGGAAAAACTGTTTTTT
CDR3 protein: CASSWPGLEEKLFF
V gene: TRBV28
J gene: TRBJ1-4
D gene: .
clone size: .

CDR3 DNA: TGTGCCAGTAGGACAGGGAAAGGCTACACCTTC
CDR3 protein: CASRTGKGYTF
V gene: TRBV19
J gene: TRBJ1-2
D gene: TRBD1
clone size: .

CDR3 DNA: TGTGCCAGCAGTTTTTCAGGCGGGAGCTTCTACAATGAGCAGTTCTTC
CDR3 protein: CASSFSGGSFYNEQFF
V gene: TRBV27
J gene: TRBJ2-1
D gene: TRBD2
clone size: .

CDR3 DNA: TGCGCCAGCAGCTTGGGTTTAAATGAGAGGATTCTAGCCAAAAACATTCAGTACTTC
CDR3 protein: CASSLGLNERILAKNIQYF
V gene: TRBV5-1
J gene: TRBJ2-4
D gene: .
clone size: .

CDR3 DNA: TGTGCCAGTACAAAGCTAGCGGGTTATTCCGGGGAGCTGTTTTTT
CDR3 protein: CASTKLAGYSGELFF
V gene: TRBV19
J gene: TRBJ2-2
D gene: TRBD2
clone size: .

CDR3 DNA: TGTGCCAGCAGCCAAGAACCAGACAGGGGGGGGTTCGAGCAGTACTTC
CDR3 protein: CASSQEPDRGGFEQYF
V gene: TRBV4-2
J gene: TRBJ2-7
D gene: TRBD1
clone size: few

CDR3 DNA: TGTGCCAGCAGTTGGGACATGGGCGGTTCACCCCTCCACTTT
CDR3 protein: CASSWDMGGSPLHF
V gene: TRBV7-2
J gene: TRBJ1-6
D gene: .
clone size: .

CDR3 DNA: TGTGCCAGCAGCTTTGGGCCCAATCAGCCCCAGCATTTT
CDR3 protein: CASSFGPNQPQHF
V gene: TRBV7-6
J gene: TRBJ1-5
D gene: .
clone size: .

CDR3 DNA: TGTGCCAGCAGTCCCGTAACTAGCGGGAGGGCCAGGACCGGGGAGCTGTTTTTT
CDR3 protein: CASSPVTSGRARTGELFF
V gene: TRBV28
J gene: TRBJ2-2
D gene: TRBD2
clone size: .

CDR3 DNA: TGTGCCAGCAGTCCCCTCGGGGGAGCTAACTATGGCTACACCTTC
CDR3 protein: CASSPLGGANYGYTF
V gene: TRBV27
J gene: TRBJ1-2
D gene: .
clone size: .

CDR3 DNA: TGTGCCAGCAGCCGGGGACTTTTCGAGCAGTACTTC
CDR3 protein: CASSRGLFEQYF
V gene: TRBV13
J gene: TRBJ2-7
D gene: .
clone size: .

CDR3 DNA: TGTGCCAGCAGCCGGACAGGGGATCAGCCCCAGCATTTT
CDR3 protein: CASSRTGDQPQHF
V gene: TRBV13
J gene: TRBJ1-5
D gene: TRBD1
clone size: .

CDR3 DNA: TGTGCCAGCAGTCCTAGAGACCCCCGGGCCAACGTCCTGACTTTC
CDR3 protein: CASSPRDPRANVLTF
V gene: TRBV2
J gene: TRBJ2-6
D gene: .
clone size: .

CDR3 DNA: TGTGCCAGCAGGAAACAGGGGGCTGGGGCCAACGTCCTGACTTTC
CDR3 protein: CASRKQGAGANVLTF
V gene: TRBV6-5
J gene: TRBJ2-6
D gene: TRBD1
clone size: .